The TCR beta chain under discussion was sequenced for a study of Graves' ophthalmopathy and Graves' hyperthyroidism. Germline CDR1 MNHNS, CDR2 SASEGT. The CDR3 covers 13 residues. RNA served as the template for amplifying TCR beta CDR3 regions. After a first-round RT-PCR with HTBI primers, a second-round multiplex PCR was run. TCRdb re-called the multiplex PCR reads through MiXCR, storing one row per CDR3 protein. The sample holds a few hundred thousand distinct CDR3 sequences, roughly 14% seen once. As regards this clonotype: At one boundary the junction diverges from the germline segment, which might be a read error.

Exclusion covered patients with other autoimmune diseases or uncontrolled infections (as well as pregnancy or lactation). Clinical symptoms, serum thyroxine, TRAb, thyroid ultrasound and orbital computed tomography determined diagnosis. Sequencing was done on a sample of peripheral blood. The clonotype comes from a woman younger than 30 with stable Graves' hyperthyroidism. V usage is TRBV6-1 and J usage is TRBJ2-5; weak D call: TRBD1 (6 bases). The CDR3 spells CASSPDSQETRYF. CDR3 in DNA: TGTGCCAGCAGTCCGGACAGCCAAGAGACCCGGTACTTC.